This record concerns one T cell receptor beta chain sequence. The target of this receptor is not known. The record has no base qualities; no much larger clone is one base away. These data belong to a study of blood T cell repertoires in COVID-19 (dated by TCRdb to the early 2020s). For the wider study: Samples covering the acute and convalescent phases of COVID-19 were provided by collaborators in the United States, Italy and Spain. The prospective study material was composed of cDNA or gDNA derived from T cells, B-cell-depleted T cells, or PBMCs. The dataset comprised deeply sampled blood TCRbeta repertoires from subjects exposed to, actively infected with, or recovered from COVID-19. The repertoires were released in a freely available public database intended as a resource for research on the immune response to SARS-CoV-2. Samples were obtained from the ongoing ImmuneRACE study (first 160 participants) and from about 1,300 subjects provided by 6 global collaborators. Sample metadata almost always included a de-identified subject ID, COVID-19 status, age in years and sex. Where HLA class I and class II types were available, the types were taken from metadata supplied by the sample provider, not from assay-based typing. Overall study results and their limits: How much clinical and demographic metadata was included differed by source and by participant, and the metadata was provided uncurated.

The immunoSEQ Assay, a bias-controlled multiplex PCR, was used to amplify TCRbeta CDR3 regions from genomic DNA. The study's processing was this. The number of nucleated cells in each sample was estimated by amplification of reference gene primers within the assay. Sequence reads were collapsed and filtered to measure the absolute abundance of every unique TCRbeta CDR3 rearrangement. For each sample, productive Simpson clonality was calculated as the square root of Simpson's diversity index across productive rearrangements. The immuneACCESS repertoire file appears here via TCRdb, limited to in-frame rearrangements. These files lack a portion of the clones; in checked studies, under half of the deficit traces to unresolved V genes, and the cause of the others is not known. Clonal size and the V and J genes are those of that table, whereas D and trimming came from the DNA. The sample table lists hundreds of thousands of clones, 88% of them with a count of one. The top ten clonotypes cover 0.99% of the sample.

V drops 5 bases and J drops 5 bases, leaving 18 bases in between. CDR1 and CDR2 (LNHDA, SQIVND) derive from the germline V gene (reference sequence). There are 16 amino acids in the CDR3, from cysteine to phenylalanine inclusive. Of the read, only the CDR3 DNA is kept; its 48 bases are in frame from base 1. A second Seattle source provided samples from volunteer blood donors who had recovered from COVID-19. Whole blood was collected in K2EDTA tubes by collaborating institutions according to the institutions' own protocols. Collaborator samples were shipped for TCRbeta analysis as frozen whole blood, isolated PBMCs, or DNA extracted from either sample type.

Here the chain combines TRBV19 and TRBJ2-2, and perhaps TRBD2 as D gene, on 5 matching bases. Sequencing used peripheral blood. The receptor comes from a woman in her thirties or forties who had recovered from COVID-19. This receptor carries the CDR3 CASSGEGLRGTGELFF. The DNA sequence is as follows: TGTGCCAGTAGTGGGGAAGGTCTCCGAGGGACCGGGGAGCTGTTTTTT.